This T cell receptor beta chain appears in the sequencing data of a study of T-cell reconstitution after alpha-beta-depleted transplantation in children. Study-wide results and caveats: Several hundred graft clones that had expanded were reportedly the source of alpha-beta T cells about two months after transplant.

Only a few counts were recorded for this clonotype. Its specificity is not known. Preparation of the TCRbeta library used unique molecular identifiers. TCRdb re-analysed the PCR reads in MiXCR, keeping a single row per CDR3 protein. This table holds some 550,000 distinct CDR3 sequences, 23% found once. Trimming took 5 bases from V and 1 from J, leaving 14 bases between them. In germline, CDR1 is DFQATT, CDR2 SNEGSKA (reference sequence). The CDR3 has 15 amino acids. Specimen: PBMCs, mostly from graft donor cells, collected 360 days after TCRalphabeta/CD19-depleted stem cell transplant. The rearrangement uses TRBV20-1 and TRBJ2-2; tentatively, D is TRBD1 (6 bases). This TCR was sampled from a boy less than two years old who had a stem cell transplant for acute myeloid leukemia, so the T cells may come from the graft donor. The chain's CDR3 is CSAGSLTGNTGELFF. The CDR3 DNA reads as TGCAGTGCTGGGTCCCTGACAGGGAACACCGGGGAGCTGTTTTTT.